These 26 T cell receptor beta chains came from one sample sequenced in a study of cytomegalovirus exposure and HLA in healthy donors. The PCR ran on 60 Vbeta and 13 Jbeta primers. The protocol was immunoSEQ multiplex PCR, while the TCRdb copy is restricted to in-frame clones and leaves out a portion. This table holds hundreds of thousands of clones, roughly 90% found once. Material for sequencing was PBMCs. All receptors derive from a woman between 18 and 29 years old in good health and CMV-seronegative.

The chain recombines TRBV4-2 with TRBJ2-5, with 7 bases aligning to TRBD1. Trimming took 1 base from V and 7 from J; bases not matched to a gene: 6. This CDR3 comprises 14 residues. Per the germline V gene, CDR1 is LGHNA and CDR2 is YNFKEQ. CDR3 sequence reads: CASSQGQGEGTQYF. In DNA, the CDR3 is TGTGCCAGCAGCCAAGGCCAGGGGGAAGGGACCCAGTACTTC.

V is TRBV7-9 and J is TRBJ2-7; a weak D match, TRBD2 (6 bases). The CDR3 has 12 residues. Germline V gene lookup returns CDR1 SEHNR and CDR2 FQNEAQ (reference sequence). V was pared by 5 bases and J by 6 bases, with 11 bases between. The CDR3 loop is CASSQTSFEQYF. In nucleotides, the CDR3 is TGTGCCAGCAGCCAGACTAGTTTCGAGCAGTACTTC. Complete variable domain (other parts from reference TRBV7-9 and TRBJ2-7): DTGVSQNPRHKITKRGQNVTFRCDPISEHNRLYWYRQTLGQGPEFLTYFQNEAQLEKSRLLSDRFSAERPKGSFSTLEIQRTEQGDSAMYLCASSQTSFEQYFGPGTRLTVT.

The chain couples TRBV25-1 to TRBJ1-5, with 11 bases aligning to TRBD1. The junction had 4 bases not matched to a gene; V was cut back by 4 bases and J by 2 bases. In germline, CDR1 is MGHDK, CDR2 SYGVNS. This CDR3 is built from 16 residues. CDR3 nucleotides: TGTGCCAGCAGTGGGGACAGGGGGATAGGCAATCAGCCCCAGCATTTT. It translates to CASSGDRGIGNQPQHF.

The chain employs TRBV2 and TRBJ2-1, with 10 bases identical to TRBD2. Trimming at V came to 7 bases and at J to 8 bases, leaving 8 bases not matched to a gene. CDR3 size: 14 residues. The germline V gene encodes CDR1 SNHLY and CDR2 FYNNEI. CDR3 DNA: TGTGCCAGCACCCCCCTTCTAGCGGGGGATGAGCAGTTCTTC. Protein: CASTPLLAGDEQFF.

The sample holds one count of this clone. The gene calls are TRBV2 and TRBJ2-1; 9 nucleotides match TRBD2. Germline V gives CDR1 SNHLY, CDR2 FYNNEI. Germline trimming cut 3 bases from V and 8 bases from J; bases unmatched to any gene: 14. The CDR3 covers 17 residues. CDR3 sequence reads: CASSEGSGGPGIDEQFF. In DNA form, the CDR3 reads TGTGCCAGCAGTGAGGGTAGCGGGGGCCCCGGGATAGATGAGCAGTTCTTC.

The rearrangement links TRBV7-6 to TRBJ2-7; TRBD1 matches 10 bases. This CDR3 is built from 13 residues. With 4 bases clipped from V and 3 bases from J, the junction kept 0 bases outside the gene matches. Per germline, CDR1 SGHVS and CDR2 FNYEAQ. This chain's CDR3 is CASSWDRGYEQYF. CDR3 coding DNA: TGTGCCAGCAGCTGGGACAGGGGCTACGAGCAGTACTTC.

V is TRBV7-9 and J is TRBJ2-7; weak D call: TRBD1 (6 bases). This CDR3 comprises 14 residues. Germline V gives CDR1 SEHNR, CDR2 FQNEAQ (reference sequence). The V end lost 4 bases, the J end lost 3 bases, and 13 bases lay between the germline ends. The CDR3 nucleotides read TGTGCCAGCAGCTCTACAGGGTTCAACTACGAGCAGTACTTC. It specifies CASSSTGFNYEQYF.

V and J are TRBV30 and TRBJ2-5; 9 nucleotides match TRBD1. The DNA end lines up better with TRBJ2-7; the J call may be wrong. Looked up from germline, CDR1 is GTSNPN and CDR2 is SVGIG (reference sequence). The CDR3 extends over 13 amino acids. The CDR3 nucleotides read TGTGCCCAAGACAGGGGGGGAGTCTACGAGCAGTACTTC. It specifies CAQDRGGVYEQYF.

This clone has just one count. The V and J genes are TRBV9 and TRBJ1-1; no reliable D call. This CDR3 is built from 14 residues. Trimming removed 1 base at V and 1 base at J, with 8 bases between. The germline CDR1 and CDR2 sequences are SGDLS and YYNGEE. CDR3 nucleotide sequence: TGTGCCAGCAGCGTAAACAGCAAGAACACTGAAGCTTTCTTT. Translating it yields CASSVNSKNTEAFF.

This sequence joins TRBV19 and TRBJ1-1; the D gene is possibly TRBD1 (6 bases). V lost 5 bases, J lost 8 bases, and 9 bases lay in between. Germline-derived CDR1 and CDR2 are LNHDA and SQIVND (reference sequence). The length of the CDR3 is 11 residues. CDR3 DNA: TGTGCCAGTAGTCCGGGGACAGAAGCTTTCTTT. The encoded protein is CASSPGTEAFF.

The gene calls are TRBV4-1 and TRBJ2-7, with D hard to call. CDR1 MGHRA and CDR2 YSYEKL come from the germline V gene. Trimming pared 5 bases from V and 3 bases from J, leaving 11 bases between. The length of the CDR3 is 13 residues. The CDR3 sequence is CASSLESFYEQYF. CDR3 DNA: TGCGCCAGCAGCTTAGAGTCTTTCTACGAGCAGTACTTC.

Note on this clone: Mismatch with germline at one junction end may stem from a read error. This chain links TRBV5-8 with TRBJ1-1; possible D gene TRBD1, 5 bases. The CDR3 totals 16 residues. Looked up from germline, CDR1 is SGHTS and CDR2 is YDEGEE. The CDR3 here is CASSLDDRTANTETFF. As DNA, the CDR3 is TGTGCCAGCAGCTTAGACGACAGAACAGCCAACACTGAAACTTTCTTT.

The chain carries TRBV5-1 and TRBJ2-7, with D possibly matching TRBD1 (5 bases). CDR1 SGHRS and CDR2 YFSETQ come from the germline V gene. V gave up 3 bases and J gave up 6 bases, with 19 bases separating them. The CDR3 runs to 15 residues. In DNA form, the CDR3 reads TGCGCCAGCAGCTCATCGGATGTGACAGTCCGCGAGCAGTACTTC. Its translation: CASSSSDVTVREQYF.

This chain uses TRBV18 with TRBJ2-5; 8 bases map to TRBD1. The ends lost 2 bases at V and 2 bases at J; junction bases unmatched: 7. This CDR3 has 16 amino acids. The germline V gene has CDR1 KGHSH and CDR2 LQKENI. The CDR3 region has the DNA TGTGCCAGCTCACCAAGACAGGGGAAGGATCAAGAGACCCAGTACTTC. As protein: CASSPRQGKDQETQYF.

This clone has more than one count but fewer than ten. This chain uses TRBV9 with TRBJ2-7; the D gene is possibly TRBD1 (6 bases). Germline CDR1 SGDLS, CDR2 YYNGEE. The CDR3 loop spans 14 amino acids. The V end was cut by 4 bases, the J end by 1 base, with 12 bases between. This CDR3 is CASSPTTGSYEQYF. CDR3 coding DNA: TGTGCCAGCAGCCCAACGACAGGATCCTACGAGCAGTACTTC. The whole variable domain, remainder taken from reference TRBV9 and TRBJ2-7, is DSGVTQTPKHLITATGQRVTLRCSPRSGDLSVYWYQQSLDQGLQFLIQYYNGEERAKGNILERFSAQQFPDLHSELNLSSLELGDSALYFCASSPTTGSYEQYFGPGTRLTVT.

The rearrangement uses TRBV19 and TRBJ2-7, with 10 bases lining up with TRBD1. Germline CDR1 LNHDA, CDR2 SQIVND (reference sequence). J was trimmed by 0 bases and V by 0 bases; bases with no gene match: 5. CDR3 length: 17 amino acids. As DNA, the CDR3 is TGTGCCAGTAGTATAGATCTCCGGACAGGGGGCTCCTACGAGCAGTACTTC. Translating gives CASSIDLRTGGSYEQYF.

The genes are TRBV5-1 and TRBJ2-1; possibly TRBD1 for D (5 bases). The CDR3 contains 14 residues. Trimming cost V 0 bases and J 4 bases, with 8 bases left between them. Germline CDR1 is SGHRS and CDR2 is YFSETQ. As DNA, the CDR3 is TGCGCCAGCAGCTTGGGACAGCAGTACAATGAGCAGTTCTTC. This gives the protein CASSLGQQYNEQFF. The variable domain in full, with the rest retrieved from reference TRBV5-1 and TRBJ2-1, is KAGVTQTPRYLIKTRGQQVTLSCSPISGHRSVSWYQQTPGQGLQFLFEYFSETQRNKGNFPGRFSGRQFSNSRSEMNVSTLELGDSALYLCASSLGQQYNEQFFGPGTRLTVL.

The gene calls are TRBV11-2 and TRBJ2-1; TRBD2 aligns across 10 bases. The CDR3 spans 17 residues. The J segment lost 4 bases and the V segment lost 1 base, leaving 7 bases of the junction unmatched. Germline assignment: CDR1 SGHAT and CDR2 FQNNGV. The CDR3 sequence: CASSLVSGGARYNEQFF. CDR3 nucleotide sequence: TGTGCCAGCAGCTTAGTAAGCGGGGGGGCACGTTACAATGAGCAGTTCTTC. Combining the CDR3 with reference TRBV11-2 and TRBJ2-1 gives the whole variable domain EAGVAQSPRYKIIEKRQSVAFWCNPISGHATLYWYQQILGQGPKLLIQFQNNGVVDDSQLPKDRFSAERLKGVDSTLKIQPAKLEDSAVYLCASSLVSGGARYNEQFFGPGTRLTVL.

As DNA, the CDR3 is TGTGCCAGCAGCTTTGAAGGTTCGACAGGGGCAGAGACCCAGTACTTC. It translates to CASSFEGSTGAETQYF. The V call is TRBV7-8, the J call TRBJ2-5, with 8 bases aligning to TRBD1. The V and J ends lost 3 bases and 4 bases, in that order; junction bases with no gene match: 10. CDR1 and CDR2 from the germline V gene are SGHVS and FQNEAQ. The CDR3 consists of 16 residues.

With respect to this clone: This specimen includes other DNA sequences encoding the same CDR3. V gene TRBV18 combines with J gene TRBJ1-2; D unclear. The CDR3 is 13 amino acids. Germline V gene data show CDR1 as KGHSH and CDR2 as LQKENI. Deletions cut 6 bases from V and 0 bases from J, with 8 bases between. The CDR3 region is CASSPDSNYGYTF. The CDR3 region has the DNA TGTGCCAGCTCGCCAGACTCTAACTATGGCTACACCTTC.

This chain connects TRBV19 to TRBJ1-3; 8 nucleotides line up with TRBD1. Germline loops: CDR1 LNHDA, CDR2 SQIVND (reference sequence). V shed 7 bases and J 3 bases; nucleotides not matched to a gene: 20. There are 19 residues in the CDR3. CDR3 DNA sequence: TGTGCCAGTACCCCTTCAGTATACCTCGAGGACAGGGATGGAAACACCATATATTTT. Its translation: CASTPSVYLEDRDGNTIYF.

The chain joins TRBV29-1 to TRBJ2-7; the match to TRBD2 covers 7 bases. CDR1 and CDR2 from the germline V gene are SQVTM and ANQGSEA. This CDR3 has 15 residues. With V trimmed by 0 bases and J by 3 bases, 8 bases remained unmatched. In DNA, the CDR3 is TGCAGCGTTGAAGATGGGGAGGGAAAGAGCTACGAGCAGTACTTC. Encoded protein: CSVEDGEGKSYEQYF.

This rearrangement joins TRBV5-1 to TRBJ1-3; weak D call: TRBD1 (5 bases). The CDR3 loop spans 14 amino acids. Germline V gene data show CDR1 as SGHRS and CDR2 as YFSETQ. Deletions cut 4 bases from V and 1 base from J, with 9 bases between. CDR3 protein: CASSADSSGNTIYF. The CDR3 nucleotides read TGCGCCAGCAGCGCCGACAGTTCTGGAAACACCATATATTTT.

V usage is TRBV1 and J usage is TRBJ1-2. TRBV1 is a listed pseudogene. The CDR3 loop spans 16 amino acids. CDR3 coding DNA: TGCACCAGCAGCAAAACCCATCGAATCGACTCCTATGGCTACACCTTC. The encoded protein is CTSSKTHRIDSYGYTF.

The rearrangement joins TRBV19 to TRBJ1-2; 7 bases fit TRBD1. The germline V gene has CDR1 LNHDA and CDR2 SQIVND (reference sequence). V was clipped by 0 bases and J by 8 bases; unmatched bases: 12. The CDR3 runs to 16 residues. DNA of the CDR3: TGTGCCAGTAGTATAGACACTCGGGACAGAATGCGGGGCTACACCTTC. This sequence encodes CASSIDTRDRMRGYTF. Looking up the rest from reference TRBV19 and TRBJ1-2 gives the full variable domain: DGGITQSPKYLFRKEGQNVTLSCEQNLNHDAMYWYRQDPGQGLRLIYYSQIVNDFQKGDIAEGYSVSREKKESFPLTVTSAQKNPTAFYLCASSIDTRDRMRGYTFGSGTRLTVV.

This clone was detected only once. The V gene is TRBV11-3, the J gene TRBJ2-1; D perhaps matches TRBD2 (5 bases). The germline V gene encodes CDR1 SGHNT and CDR2 YENEEA. This CDR3 has 14 amino acids. V lost 1 base and J 4 bases, leaving 8 bases between the germline ends. As DNA, the CDR3 is TGTGCCAGCAGCTTAGCAGCGGAATACAATGAGCAGTTCTTC. Translation: CASSLAAEYNEQFF. The variable domain in full, completed from reference TRBV11-3 and TRBJ2-1, reads EAGVVQSPRYKIIEKKQPVAFWCNPISGHNTLYWYLQNLGQGPELLIRYENEEAVDDSQLPKDRFSAERLKGVDSTLKIQPAELGDSAVYLCASSLAAEYNEQFFGPGTRLTVL.